Below, 7 T cell receptor beta chains from the same sample are listed, as sequenced in a study of regulatory T cells in long-lasting Graves disease. Time point noted: persistent/refractory GD, antithyroid drugs over 5 years with positive TRAb. From PBMCs, RNA was extracted and then used to make the TCR library. Arm-PCR of CDR3 regions and iRepertoire HTBI primers were used to build TCR beta libraries. One entry per CDR3 protein results from TCRdb running MiXCR on the multiplex PCR reads. The table has roughly 400,000 distinct CDR3 sequences, around 20% seen once. Sequenced here: peripheral blood mononuclear cells (PBMCs), sampled when the disease was refractory, from a patient treated with antithyroid drugs. All receptors come from a female donor with Graves disease.

A few counts support this clonotype. A much larger clone is a single base away; this may be a read error. The V and J genes are TRBV12-3 or TRBV12-4 and TRBJ2-7; possibly TRBD2 for D (6 bases). The CDR3 consists of 14 residues. V dropped 6 bases and J dropped 4 bases, with 16 bases sitting between them. This chain's CDR3 is CASSWEAGIYEQYF. The CDR3 coding sequence is TGTGCCAGCAGCTGGGAAGCGGGTATTTACGAGCAGTACTTC.

The sample holds many counts of this clonotype. The final CDR3 position lacks the conserved phenylalanine or tryptophan, pointing to a likely read error. V usage is TRBV6-1 and J usage is TRBJ2-5; the match to TRBD1 covers 8 bases. There are 17 residues in the CDR3. The germline CDR1 and CDR2 sequences are MNHNS and SASEGT. The V and J ends lost 5 bases and 3 bases, in that order; junction bases with no gene match: 14. This CDR3 is CASSPPMAKTGEETQYS. The CDR3 coding sequence is TGTGCCAGCAGTCCTCCAATGGCCAAGACAGGGGAAGAGACCCAGTACTCC.

With respect to this clonotype: A read error is possible here, since a much larger clone lies one base away. The J gene is TRBJ1-2, the V gene TRBV4-1; D uncertain. The CDR3 sequence is 13 residues long. Germline CDR1 MGHRA, CDR2 YSYEKL. The CDR3 is CAGSQEGRNGYTF. The CDR3 bases are TGCGCCGGCAGCCAAGAAGGACGGAATGGCTACACCTTC.

This clonotype was recorded a few times. The chain employs TRBV7-3 and TRBJ2-3; no clear D gene. The V end lost 2 bases, the J end lost 1 base, and 13 bases lay between the germline ends. Germline-derived CDR1 and CDR2 are SGHTA and FQGTGA. CDR3 length equals 16 residues. CDR3 sequence (DNA): TGTGCCAGCAGCTTAGGCCCGCCGGATCGCACAGATACGCAGTATTTT. It yields the protein CASSLGPPDRTDTQYF.

The chain employs TRBV2 and TRBJ2-7; TRBD2 aligns across 7 bases. Germline V gives CDR1 SNHLY, CDR2 FYNNEI. After removal of 10 bases from V and 2 bases from J, the junction contained 8 bases not matched to a gene. The CDR3 consists of 13 residues. CDR3 region: CATREAMPYEQYF. CDR3 in DNA: TGTGCCACCCGGGAGGCTATGCCCTACGAGCAGTACTTC.

The rearrangement links TRBV7-2 to TRBJ2-3; 7 positions agree with TRBD2. CDR3 length equals 15 residues. The trim removed 2 bases at V and 0 bases at J, leaving 2 bases unmatched. Germline CDR1 SGHTA, CDR2 FQGNSA. CDR3 residues: CASSLYGRSTDTQYF. The DNA of the CDR3 is TGTGCCAGCAGCTTATACGGGAGGAGCACAGATACGCAGTATTTT.

The chain carries TRBV6-9 and TRBJ2-2; D remains ambiguous. The V gene's germline CDR1 is MNHGY and CDR2 SVAAGI. The CDR3 has 12 amino acids. The V end lost 3 bases, the J end lost 10 bases, and 9 bases lay between the germline ends. The CDR3 protein is CASSYSQVELFF. The CDR3, as DNA: TGTGCCAGCAGTTACTCTCAGGTGGAGCTGTTTTTT.